This TCR beta chain was sequenced during a study of blood T cells in healthy people across ages. Concerning this clonotype: What it binds is unknown. Possible read error: a much larger clone is one base away.

Primed by a sample-barcoded 5' primer and a J-beta primer mix, a second PCR proceeded for roughly 6 to 12 cycles. TCRdb re-called the 5' RACE reads through MiXCR, storing one row per CDR3 protein. Among hundreds of thousands of distinct CDR3 sequences listed, about 30% were seen once. Germline V lookup: CDR1 MNHEY, CDR2 SVGAGI. This CDR3 has 17 amino acids. Study results and caveats: Among T cells, TCR beta diversity per million cells dropped roughly linearly as age rose. There were more naive CD4+ cells and higher diversity in long-lived donors than in aged donors.

The receptor was derived from a woman of 80 years or more in good health. Specimen: blood. This chain links TRBV6-5 with TRBJ2-5; 8 nucleotides agree with TRBD2. The DNA matches TRBJ2-7 better at its end, which makes the J call doubtful. CDR3: CASSLRPAGARNYEQYF. CDR3 nucleotides: TGTGCCAGCAGTCTACGACCAGCGGGGGCGAGAAATTACGAGCAGTACTTC.